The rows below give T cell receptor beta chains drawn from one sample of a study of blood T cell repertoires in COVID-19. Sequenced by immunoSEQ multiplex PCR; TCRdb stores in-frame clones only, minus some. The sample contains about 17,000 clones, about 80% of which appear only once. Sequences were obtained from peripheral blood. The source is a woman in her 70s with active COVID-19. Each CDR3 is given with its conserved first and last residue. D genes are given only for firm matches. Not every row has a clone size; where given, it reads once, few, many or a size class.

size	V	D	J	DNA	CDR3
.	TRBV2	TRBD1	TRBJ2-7	TGTGCCAGCCGAGATGACAGGGGCTACGAGCAGTACTTC	CASRDDRGYEQYF
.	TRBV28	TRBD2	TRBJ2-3	TGTGCCAGCAGTTCACTAGCGGATAGCACAGATACGCAGTATTTT	CASSSLADSTDTQYF
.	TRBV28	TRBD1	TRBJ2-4	TGTGCCAGCAGTTTATTTGGGACAGGGCAAAACATTCAGTACTTC	CASSLFGTGQNIQYF
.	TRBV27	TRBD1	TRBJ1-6	TGTGCCAGCAGTTCCCGGGACAGCGAGTATTCACCCCTCCACTTT	CASSSRDSEYSPLHF
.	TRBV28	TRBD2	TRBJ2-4	TGTGCCAGTACTAGCCTAGCGGGAGGGAGGCTTAAAAACATTCAGTACTTC	CASTSLAGGRLKNIQYF
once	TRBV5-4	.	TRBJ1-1	TGTGCCAGCAGCTTGGACAGGAACACTGAAGCTTTCTTT	CASSLDRNTEAFF
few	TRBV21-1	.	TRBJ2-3	TGTGCCAGCAGCAAAGACGGTGACACCCACACAGATACGCAGTATTTT	CASSKDGDTHTDTQYF
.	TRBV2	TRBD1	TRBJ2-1	TGTGCCAGCAGGTCCGGGACAGGGGAAAGTGATGAGCAGTTCTTC	CASRSGTGESDEQFF
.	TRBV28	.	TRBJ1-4	TGTGCCAGTGAGGGGGAAGCTAATGAAAAACTGTTTTTT	CASEGEANEKLFF
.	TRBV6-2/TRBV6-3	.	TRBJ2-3	TGTGCCAGCAGTACATCCTGGACTGGTGGCACAGATACGCAGTATTTT	CASSTSWTGGTDTQYF
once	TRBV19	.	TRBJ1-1	TGTGCCAGTATGAGGAGCGGTGTGAACACTGAAGCTTTCTTT	CASMRSGVNTEAFF
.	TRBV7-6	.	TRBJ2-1	TGTGCCAGCAGCTTAGGTGCCAGGGTTCGGAACGATGAGCAGTTCTTC	CASSLGARVRNDEQFF
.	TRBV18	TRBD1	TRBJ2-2	TGTGCCAGCTCACCAGGACTCGGACAGGCGAACACCGGGGAGCTGTTTTTT	CASSPGLGQANTGELFF
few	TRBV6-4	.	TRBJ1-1	TGTGCCAGCAGCCCGGGGGGGGTGAACACTGAAGCTTTCTTT	CASSPGGVNTEAFF
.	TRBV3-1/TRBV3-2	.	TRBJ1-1	TGTGCCAGCAGCCAAGATTGGGAGGGTAGACAAGCTTTCTTT	CASSQDWEGRQAFF
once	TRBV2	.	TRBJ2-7	TGTGCCAGCAACCCGAAGGGGGTCGTCTACGAGCAGTACTTC	CASNPKGVVYEQYF
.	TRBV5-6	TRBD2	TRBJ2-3	TGTGCCAGCAGCGGACAAGCGGGGGGCACAGATACGCAGTATTTT	CASSGQAGGTDTQYF
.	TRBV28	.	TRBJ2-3	TGTGCCAGCAGTCTCCGGAGAGATACGCAGTATTTT	CASSLRRDTQYF
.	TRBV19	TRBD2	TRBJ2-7	TGTGCCAGTAGTCCTCTGGGGGGGGCCTACGAGCAGTACTTC	CASSPLGGAYEQYF
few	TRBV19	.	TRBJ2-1	TGTGCCAGTAGTGCGATGGATGAGCAGTTCTTC	CASSAMDEQFF
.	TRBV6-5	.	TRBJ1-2	TGTGCCAGCGCTAGGACAGTAACAGTAAACTATGGCTACACCTTC	CASARTVTVNYGYTF
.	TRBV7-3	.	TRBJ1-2	TGTGCCAGCAGCGAGAACCAGGGCGGTGGCTACACCTTC	CASSENQGGGYTF
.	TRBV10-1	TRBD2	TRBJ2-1	TGCGCCAGCAGTGGGACTAGCGGGGCCCGTGAGCAGTTCTTC	CASSGTSGAREQFF
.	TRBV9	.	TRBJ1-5	TGTGCCAGCAGCGTGGGGGCCGGTTCGGAGCCCCAGCATTTT	CASSVGAGSEPQHF
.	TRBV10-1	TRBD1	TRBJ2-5	TGCGCCAGCAGTGAGCGGAGGACAGGGGGCGTGGAGACCCAGTACTTC	CASSERRTGGVETQYF
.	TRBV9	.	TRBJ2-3	TGTGCCAGCAGCGTAGGGCCTAGCCCGAGCACAGATACGCAGTATTTT	CASSVGPSPSTDTQYF
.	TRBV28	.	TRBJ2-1	TGTGCCAGCAGTTTACCAGGGAACAGGGATGGGCAGTTCTTC	CASSLPGNRDGQFF
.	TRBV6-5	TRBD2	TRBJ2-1	TGTGCCAGCAGTTCACGACTAGCGGGAGAGCAGAATGAGCAGTTCTTC	CASSSRLAGEQNEQFF
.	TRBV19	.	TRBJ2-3	TGTGCCAGTAGCCGCTTCGGGCGGGAAGAATATACGCAGTATTTT	CASSRFGREEYTQYF
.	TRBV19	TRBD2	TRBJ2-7	TGTGCCAGTAGTGCACTTGGGCTAGCGGGATTAGGCGAGCAGTACTTC	CASSALGLAGLGEQYF
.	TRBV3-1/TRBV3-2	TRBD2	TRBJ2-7	TGTGCCAGCACCCACACTAGCGGGAACACCTACGAGCAGTACTTC	CASTHTSGNTYEQYF
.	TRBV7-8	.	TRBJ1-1	TGTGCCAGCAACTTAAAATGGGGGGCTGAAGCTTTCTTT	CASNLKWGAEAFF
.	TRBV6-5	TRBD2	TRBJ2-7	TGTGCCGGGCGGGCTAGCGGGAGGGGGTCCTACGAGCAGTACTTC	CAGRASGRGSYEQYF
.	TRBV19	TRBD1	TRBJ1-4	TGTGCCAGTAGAGAACAGGGGGCGCGATCTGAAAAACTGTTTTTT	CASREQGARSEKLFF
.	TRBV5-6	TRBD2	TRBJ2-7	TGTGCCAGCAGCTTGGTGTTAGCGGGATACTCCTACGAGCAGTACTTC	CASSLVLAGYSYEQYF
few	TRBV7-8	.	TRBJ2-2	TGTGCCAGCAGCTTTATGGAGGGGGCCGTCGGGGAGCTGTTTTTT	CASSFMEGAVGELFF
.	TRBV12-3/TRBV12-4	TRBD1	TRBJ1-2	TGTGCCAGCAGTTGGGACAGCCCCCGAGGCTACACCTTC	CASSWDSPRGYTF
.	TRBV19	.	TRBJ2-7	TGTGCCAGTAGTGACCGGGACACCTACGAGCAGTACTTC	CASSDRDTYEQYF
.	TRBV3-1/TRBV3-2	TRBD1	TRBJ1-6	TGTGCCAGCAGTGGCGACAGGGGGGTTTCACCCCTCCACTTT	CASSGDRGVSPLHF
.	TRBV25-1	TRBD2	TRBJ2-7	TGTGCCAGCGAGGCGGGGGGGGCCTGGGGTTTAACCTACGAGCAGTACTTC	CASEAGGAWGLTYEQYF
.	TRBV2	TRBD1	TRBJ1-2	TGTGCCAGCAGCCCGGGTAACAGGGGTAACTATGGCTACACCTTC	CASSPGNRGNYGYTF
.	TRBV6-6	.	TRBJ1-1	TGTGCCAGCAGTTACGGGCAGATGAACACTGAAGCTTTCTTT	CASSYGQMNTEAFF
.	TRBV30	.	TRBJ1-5	TGTGCCTGGAGTGTACTCGGTAATCAGCCCCAGCATTTT	CAWSVLGNQPQHF
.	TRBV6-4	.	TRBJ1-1	TGTGCCAGCAGTGACTCGAGCGGGAGGAACACTGAAGCTTTCTTT	CASSDSSGRNTEAFF
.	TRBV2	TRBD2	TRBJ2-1	TGTGCCAGCAGTGGGGGTGGCGGGAGAAGCAATGAGCAGTTCTTC	CASSGGGGRSNEQFF
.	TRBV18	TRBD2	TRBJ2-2	TGTGCCAGCTCACCACCGCACGGGAGGTTCACCGGGGAGCTGTTTTTT	CASSPPHGRFTGELFF
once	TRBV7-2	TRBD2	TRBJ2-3	TGTGCCAGCAGCATAGGGACTAGCGTTATTAGCACAGATACGCAGTATTTT	CASSIGTSVISTDTQYF
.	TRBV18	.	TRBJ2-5	TGTGCCAGCTCACCAACGGGAGAGACCCAGTACTTC	CASSPTGETQYF
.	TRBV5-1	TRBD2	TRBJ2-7	TGCGCCAGCAGCCGGGAGTATGGGACTAGTTTATTTTTC	CASSREYGTSLFF
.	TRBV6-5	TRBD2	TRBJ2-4	TGTGCCAGCAGTTACTCGGGAGGGAAAAACATTCAGTACTTC	CASSYSGGKNIQYF
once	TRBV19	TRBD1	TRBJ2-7	TGTGCCAGTAGTATATCCGGGACAGGATTGGACGAGCAGTACTTC	CASSISGTGLDEQYF
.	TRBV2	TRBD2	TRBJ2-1	TGTGCCATTAGGGGGCGGGAGGGCCCCTCCTACAATGAGCAGTTCTTC	CAIRGREGPSYNEQFF
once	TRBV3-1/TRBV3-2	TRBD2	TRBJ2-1	TGTGCCAGCAGCCAACGCTCTAGCGGGAGCCCCTACAATGAGCAGTTCTTC	CASSQRSSGSPYNEQFF
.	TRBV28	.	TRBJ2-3	TGTGCCAGCACCCCAGGATGGAGCACAGATACGCAGTATTTT	CASTPGWSTDTQYF
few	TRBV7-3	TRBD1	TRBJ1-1	TGTGCCAGCAGCTTGGGGACAGGGTACGGGGGCACTGAAGCTTTCTTT	CASSLGTGYGGTEAFF
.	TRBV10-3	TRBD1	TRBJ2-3	TGTGCCATCAGACCGGGACAGGGGTCGCTAGGGCAGTATTTT	CAIRPGQGSLGQYF
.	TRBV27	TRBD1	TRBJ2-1	TGTGCCAGCCAAAATATAATCGACAGGGGAGTCTACAATGAGCAGTTCTTC	CASQNIIDRGVYNEQFF